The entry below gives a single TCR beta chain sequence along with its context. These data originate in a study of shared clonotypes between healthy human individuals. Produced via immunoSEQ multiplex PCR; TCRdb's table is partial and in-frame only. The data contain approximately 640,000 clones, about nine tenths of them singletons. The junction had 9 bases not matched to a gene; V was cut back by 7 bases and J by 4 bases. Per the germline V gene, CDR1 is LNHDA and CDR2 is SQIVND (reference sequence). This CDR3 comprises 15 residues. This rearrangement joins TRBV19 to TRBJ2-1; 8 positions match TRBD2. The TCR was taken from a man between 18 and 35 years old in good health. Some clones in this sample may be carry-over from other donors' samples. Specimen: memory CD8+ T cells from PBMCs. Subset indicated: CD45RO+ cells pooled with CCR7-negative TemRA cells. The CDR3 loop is CASTVAGLEYNEQFF. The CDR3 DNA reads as TGTGCCAGTACGGTAGCGGGACTAGAATACAATGAGCAGTTCTTC.